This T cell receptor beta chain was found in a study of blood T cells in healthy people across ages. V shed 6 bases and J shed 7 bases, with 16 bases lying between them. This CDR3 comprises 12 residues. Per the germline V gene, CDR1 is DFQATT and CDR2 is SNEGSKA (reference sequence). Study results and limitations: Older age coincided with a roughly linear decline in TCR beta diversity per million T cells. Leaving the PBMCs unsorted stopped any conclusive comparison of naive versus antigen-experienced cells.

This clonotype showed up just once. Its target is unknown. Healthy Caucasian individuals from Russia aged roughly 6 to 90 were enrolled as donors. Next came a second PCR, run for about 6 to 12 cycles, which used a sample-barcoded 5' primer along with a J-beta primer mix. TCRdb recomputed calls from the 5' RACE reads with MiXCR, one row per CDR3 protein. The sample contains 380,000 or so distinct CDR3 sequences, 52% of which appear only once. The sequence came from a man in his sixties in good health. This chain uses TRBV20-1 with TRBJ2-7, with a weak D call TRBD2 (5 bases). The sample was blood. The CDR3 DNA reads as TGCAGTGCAGACCGGACCACGGGAGAGCAGTACTTC. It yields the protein CSADRTTGEQYF.